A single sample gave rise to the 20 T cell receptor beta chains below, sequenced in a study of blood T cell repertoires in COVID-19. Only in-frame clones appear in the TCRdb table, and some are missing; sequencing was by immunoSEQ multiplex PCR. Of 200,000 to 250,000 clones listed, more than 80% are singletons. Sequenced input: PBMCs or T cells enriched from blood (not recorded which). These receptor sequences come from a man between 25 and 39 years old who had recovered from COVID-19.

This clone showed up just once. The DNA of the CDR3 is TGTGCCAGCAGTACCCTCACAGGTACAAGCTCTGGAAACACCATATATTTT. As protein: CASSTLTGTSSGNTIYF. The rearrangement joins TRBV28 to TRBJ1-3; possibly TRBD1 for D (5 bases). Germline CDR1 MDHEN, CDR2 SYDVKM. The CDR3 has 17 residues. With 5 bases removed from V and 0 bases from J, the gap between germline ends came to 17 bases. The full variable domain, with the rest looked up from reference TRBV28 and TRBJ1-3, is DVKVTQSSRYLVKRTGEKVFLECVQDMDHENMFWYRQDPGLGLRLIYFSYDVKMKEKGDIPEGYSVSREKKERFSLILESASTNQTSMYLCASSTLTGTSSGNTIYFGEGSWLTVV.

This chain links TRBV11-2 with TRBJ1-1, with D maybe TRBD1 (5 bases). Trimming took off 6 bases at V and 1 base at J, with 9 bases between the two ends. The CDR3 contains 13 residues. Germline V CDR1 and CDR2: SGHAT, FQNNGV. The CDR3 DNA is TGTGCCAGCAGTTATGGGGCGAACACTGAAGCTTTCTTT. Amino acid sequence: CASSYGANTEAFF.

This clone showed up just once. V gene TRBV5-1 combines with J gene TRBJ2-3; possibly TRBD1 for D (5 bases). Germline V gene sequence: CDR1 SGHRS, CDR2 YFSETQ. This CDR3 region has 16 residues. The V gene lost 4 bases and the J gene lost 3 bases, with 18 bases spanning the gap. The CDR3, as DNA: TGCGCCAGCAGCCCCGTTTTGTCCAGGGTAACAGATACGCAGTATTTT. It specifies CASSPVLSRVTDTQYF.

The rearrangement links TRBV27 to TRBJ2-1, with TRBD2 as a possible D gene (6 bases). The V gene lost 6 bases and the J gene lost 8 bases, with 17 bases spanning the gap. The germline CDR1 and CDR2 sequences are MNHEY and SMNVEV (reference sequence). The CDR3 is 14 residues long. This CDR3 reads CASRAGGTYYEQFF. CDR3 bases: TGTGCCAGCAGGGCGGGTGGGACTTACTATGAGCAGTTCTTC.

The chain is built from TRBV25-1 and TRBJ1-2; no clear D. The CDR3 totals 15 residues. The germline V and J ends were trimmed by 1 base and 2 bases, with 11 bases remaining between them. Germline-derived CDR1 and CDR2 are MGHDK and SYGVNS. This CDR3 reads CASSELGSENYGYTF. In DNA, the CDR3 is TGTGCCAGCAGTGAATTGGGCAGTGAGAACTATGGCTACACCTTC.

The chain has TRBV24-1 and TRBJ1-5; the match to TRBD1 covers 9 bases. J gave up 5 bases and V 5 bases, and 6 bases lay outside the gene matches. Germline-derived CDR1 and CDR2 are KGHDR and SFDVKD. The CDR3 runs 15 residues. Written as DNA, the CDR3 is TGTGCCACCAGTGCCGGACAGGGGCGAGATCAGCCCCAGCATTTT. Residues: CATSAGQGRDQPQHF.

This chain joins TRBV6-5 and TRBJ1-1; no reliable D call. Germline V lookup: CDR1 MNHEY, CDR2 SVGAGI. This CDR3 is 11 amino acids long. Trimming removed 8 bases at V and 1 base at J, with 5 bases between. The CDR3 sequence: CASHKNTEAFF. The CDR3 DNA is TGTGCCAGCCACAAGAACACTGAAGCTTTCTTT.

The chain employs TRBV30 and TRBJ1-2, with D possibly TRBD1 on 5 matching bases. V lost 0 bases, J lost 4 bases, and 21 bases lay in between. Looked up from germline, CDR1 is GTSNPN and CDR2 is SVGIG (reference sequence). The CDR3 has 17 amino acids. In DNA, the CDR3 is TGTGCCTGGAGTGTACTGGGGCTGACGCCCGAAATCTATGGCTACACCTTC. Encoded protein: CAWSVLGLTPEIYGYTF.

CDR3 bases: TGTGCCAGCAGCCTCGGGACTAGCGGGAATTCAGATACGCAGTATTTT. This encodes CASSLGTSGNSDTQYF. J is TRBJ2-3 and V is TRBV11-2; 13 bases fit TRBD2. The CDR3 totals 16 residues. Unmatched junction bases numbered 6, after V lost 5 bases and J lost 4 bases. CDR1 and CDR2 (germline): SGHAT, FQNNGV.

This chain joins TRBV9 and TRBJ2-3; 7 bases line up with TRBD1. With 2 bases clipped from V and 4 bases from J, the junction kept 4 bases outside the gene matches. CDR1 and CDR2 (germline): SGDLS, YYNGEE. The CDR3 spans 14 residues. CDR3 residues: CASSVNRGPDTQYF. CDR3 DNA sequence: TGTGCCAGCAGCGTTAACAGGGGCCCAGATACGCAGTATTTT.

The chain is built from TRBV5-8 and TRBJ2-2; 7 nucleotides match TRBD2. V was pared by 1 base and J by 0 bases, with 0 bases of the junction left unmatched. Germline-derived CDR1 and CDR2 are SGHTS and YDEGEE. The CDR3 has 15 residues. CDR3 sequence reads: CASSLRGANTGELFF. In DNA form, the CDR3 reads TGTGCCAGCAGCTTGCGGGGGGCGAACACCGGGGAGCTGTTTTTT.

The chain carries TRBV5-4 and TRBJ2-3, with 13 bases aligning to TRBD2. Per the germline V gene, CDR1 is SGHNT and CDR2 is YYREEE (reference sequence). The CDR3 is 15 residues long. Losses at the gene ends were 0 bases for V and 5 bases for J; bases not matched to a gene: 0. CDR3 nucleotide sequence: TGTGCCAGCAGCTTGGGACTAGCGGGGGGAGATACGCAGTATTTT. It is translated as CASSLGLAGGDTQYF.

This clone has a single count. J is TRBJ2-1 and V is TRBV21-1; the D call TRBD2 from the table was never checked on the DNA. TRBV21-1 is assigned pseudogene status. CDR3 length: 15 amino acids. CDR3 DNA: TGTGCCAGCAGCAAAGCTGGGAGCCAACACAATGAGCAGTTCTTC. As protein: CASSKAGSQHNEQFF.

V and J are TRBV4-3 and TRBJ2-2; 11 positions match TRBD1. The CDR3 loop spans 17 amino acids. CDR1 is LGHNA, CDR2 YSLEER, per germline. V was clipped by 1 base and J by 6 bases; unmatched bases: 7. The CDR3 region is CASSQVPTGQGAGELFF. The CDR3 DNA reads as TGCGCCAGCAGCCAAGTACCTACGGGACAGGGGGCCGGGGAGCTGTTTTTT.

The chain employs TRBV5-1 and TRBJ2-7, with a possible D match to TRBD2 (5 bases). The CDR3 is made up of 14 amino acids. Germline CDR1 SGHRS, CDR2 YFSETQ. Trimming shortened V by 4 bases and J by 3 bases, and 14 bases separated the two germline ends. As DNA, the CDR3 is TGCGCCAGCAGCATTACTAGGGAAGGCTACGAGCAGTACTTC. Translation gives CASSITREGYEQYF.

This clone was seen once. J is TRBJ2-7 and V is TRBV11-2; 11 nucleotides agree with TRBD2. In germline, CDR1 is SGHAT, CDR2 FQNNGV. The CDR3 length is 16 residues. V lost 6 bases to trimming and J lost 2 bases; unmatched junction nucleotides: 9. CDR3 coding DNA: TGTGCCAGCAGTAAAGCCTTAGCGGGGGGGCCCTACGAGCAGTACTTC. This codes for CASSKALAGGPYEQYF. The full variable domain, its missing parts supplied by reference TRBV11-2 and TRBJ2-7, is EAGVAQSPRYKIIEKRQSVAFWCNPISGHATLYWYQQILGQGPKLLIQFQNNGVVDDSQLPKDRFSAERLKGVDSTLKIQPAKLEDSAVYLCASSKALAGGPYEQYFGPGTRLTVT.

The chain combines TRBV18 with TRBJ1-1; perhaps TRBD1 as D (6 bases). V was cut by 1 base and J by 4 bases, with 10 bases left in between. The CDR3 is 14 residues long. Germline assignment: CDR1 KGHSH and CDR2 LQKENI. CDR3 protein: CASSPQTGSTEAFF. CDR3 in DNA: TGTGCCAGCTCACCACAAACAGGGAGCACTGAAGCTTTCTTT.

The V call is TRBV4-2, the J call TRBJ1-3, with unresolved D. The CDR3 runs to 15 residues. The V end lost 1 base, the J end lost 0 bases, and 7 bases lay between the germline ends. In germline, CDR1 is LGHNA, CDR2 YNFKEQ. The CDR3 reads CASSQGHLSGNTIYF. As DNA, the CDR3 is TGTGCCAGCAGCCAAGGACACCTCTCTGGAAACACCATATATTTT.

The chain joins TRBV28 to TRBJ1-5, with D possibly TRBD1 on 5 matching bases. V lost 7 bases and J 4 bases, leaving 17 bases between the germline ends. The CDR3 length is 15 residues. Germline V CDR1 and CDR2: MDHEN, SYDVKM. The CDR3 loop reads CASTPPGTFNQPQHF. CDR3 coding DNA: TGTGCCAGCACCCCCCCGGGGACTTTTAATCAGCCCCAGCATTTT.

CDR3 in DNA: TGTGCCAGCAGTTTCGGGACTGGTGGCTACACCTTC. Its translation is CASSFGTGGYTF. The V gene is TRBV6-5, the J gene TRBJ1-2, with D perhaps matching TRBD1 (5 bases). The germline V gene encodes CDR1 MNHEY and CDR2 SVGAGI. This CDR3 comprises 12 residues. V lost 4 bases, J lost 7 bases, and 10 bases lay in between.